This T cell receptor beta chain was recorded in a study of siplizumab effects on memory and regulatory T cells (dated by TCRdb to 2018 to 2020). Context from the whole study: The effect of the anti-CD2 antibody siplizumab on alloreactive T-cell subsets was examined in allogeneic mixed lymphocyte reactions constructed from human PBMCs. The investigation overall reported the following: For roughly 75-95% of proliferating CD4+ or CD8+ clones, no naive or memory phenotype could be assigned. Of the alloreactive CD4+ clones that could be mapped, the Treg-derived share averaged roughly 69% with siplizumab compared with 25% to 30% in control reactions. Sequences below about 10^-5 frequency were poorly captured, so only a minor fraction of alloreactive clones could be mapped to unstimulated subsets. Unstimulated naive T cells appeared more diverse than memory T cells, and naive cells seemed to contribute substantially to the alloresponse. Siplizumab significantly lowered the cumulative frequency of alloreactive sequences that could be traced to unstimulated CD4+ memory T cells. No functional confirmation was obtained for the suppressive function of proliferating Tregs from siplizumab cultures.

Sorted unstimulated T cells and proliferating T cells recovered from mixed lymphocyte reactions were subjected to TCRbeta CDR3 sequencing. Fresh whole blood from roughly ten HLA-typed healthy donors was used to isolate PBMCs. Regarding this clone: Its antigen target is currently unknown. Base quality data are lacking; no much larger clone is found one base away.

Library preparation was by the immunoSEQ multiplex PCR assay. Roughly 100,000 TCR templates per sample were assayed on the deep sequencing platform. Genomic DNA extracted from sorted T cells was used for TCRbeta CDR3 sequencing. Processing in the source paper ran as follows. The R programming language was used for clonal analysis of TCRbeta CDR3 data. Unstimulated samples were compared with post-reaction CFSE-low samples to define alloreactive CD4+ and CD8+ clones. Regulatory or non-regulatory origin of alloreactive CD4+ clones was assigned by matching sequences to the sorted unstimulated Treg and non-Treg repertoires. The clones in this table, taken by TCRdb from immuneACCESS, are in-frame only. Not every clone is retained; where verified, under half of the shortfall comes from an unresolved V gene, and the cause of the rest is unknown. V and J calls plus clone size are reproduced from that table; the DNA served to infer D and trimming. This sample is represented by approximately 97,000 clones; more than 85% of them were singletons. The top ten clonotypes cover approximately 1.2% of the sample.

The sequencing input was CD4+ T cells sorted from blood. This clonotype was obtained from a human donor in good health.

The DNA sequence is given as TGTGCCAGTAGTAAGCCGGGGACAGATACGCAGTATTTT. Its protein reads: CASSKPGTDTQYF. Recombination linked TRBV19 to TRBJ2-3; TRBD2 could be the D gene, as 5 bases match. CDR1 and CDR2, looked up from the germline V gene (reference sequence), are LNHDA and SQIVND. V is reduced by 4 bases and J by 3 bases, leaving a spacing of 8 bases between them. Measured from the cysteine to the phenylalanine, the CDR3 is 13 residues long. Only CDR3 DNA is held: 39 bases, read in frame from base 1.